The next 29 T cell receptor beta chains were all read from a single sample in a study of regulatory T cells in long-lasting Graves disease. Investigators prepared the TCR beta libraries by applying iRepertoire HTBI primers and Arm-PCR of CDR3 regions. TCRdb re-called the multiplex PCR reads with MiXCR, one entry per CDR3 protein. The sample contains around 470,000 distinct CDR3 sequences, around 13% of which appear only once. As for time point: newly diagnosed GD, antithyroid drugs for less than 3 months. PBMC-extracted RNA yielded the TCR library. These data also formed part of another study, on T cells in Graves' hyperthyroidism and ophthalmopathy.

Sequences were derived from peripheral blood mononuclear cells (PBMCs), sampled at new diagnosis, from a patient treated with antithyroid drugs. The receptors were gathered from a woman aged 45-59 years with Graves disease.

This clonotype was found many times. CDR3 residues: CATSPGQGSTNEKLFF. As DNA, the CDR3 is TGTGCCACCTCCCCGGGACAGGGATCAACTAATGAAAAACTGTTTTTT. The rearrangement uses TRBV24-1 and TRBJ1-4, with TRBD1 matching over 9 bases. V dropped 9 bases and J dropped 0; count of bases not matched to a gene: 7. The CDR3 is 16 residues long. Germline V lookup: CDR1 KGHDR, CDR2 SFDVKD.

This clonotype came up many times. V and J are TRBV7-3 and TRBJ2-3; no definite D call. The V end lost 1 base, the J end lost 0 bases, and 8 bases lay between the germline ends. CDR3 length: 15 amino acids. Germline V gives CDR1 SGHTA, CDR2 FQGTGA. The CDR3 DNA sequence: TGTGCCAGCAGCTTAAATCGGGCTAGCACAGATACGCAGTATTTT. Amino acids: CASSLNRASTDTQYF.

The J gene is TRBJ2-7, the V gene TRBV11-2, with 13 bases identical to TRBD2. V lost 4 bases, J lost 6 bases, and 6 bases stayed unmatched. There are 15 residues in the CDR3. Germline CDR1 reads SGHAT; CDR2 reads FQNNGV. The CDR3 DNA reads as TGTGCCAGCAGCTATGGGGGACTAGCGGGACGCGAGCAGTACTTC. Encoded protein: CASSYGGLAGREQYF.

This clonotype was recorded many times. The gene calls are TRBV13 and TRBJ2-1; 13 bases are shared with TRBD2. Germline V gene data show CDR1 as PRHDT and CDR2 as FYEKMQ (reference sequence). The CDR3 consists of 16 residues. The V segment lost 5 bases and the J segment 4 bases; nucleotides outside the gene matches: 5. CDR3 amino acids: CASSALTSGRYNEQFF. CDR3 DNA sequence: TGTGCCAGCAGCGCTTTGACTAGCGGGAGGTACAATGAGCAGTTCTTC.

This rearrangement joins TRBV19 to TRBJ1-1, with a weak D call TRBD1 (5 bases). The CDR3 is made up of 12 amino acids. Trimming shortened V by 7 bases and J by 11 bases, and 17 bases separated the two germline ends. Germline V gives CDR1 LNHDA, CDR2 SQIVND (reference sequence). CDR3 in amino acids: CASNFGAGMAFF. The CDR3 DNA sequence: TGTGCCAGTAACTTTGGAGCAGGGATGGCTTTCTTT.

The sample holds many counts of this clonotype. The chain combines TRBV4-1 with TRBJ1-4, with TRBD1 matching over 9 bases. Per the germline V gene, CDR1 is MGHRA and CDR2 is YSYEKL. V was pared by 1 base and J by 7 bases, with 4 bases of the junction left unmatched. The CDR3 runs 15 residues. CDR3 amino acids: CASSQGDRAGEKLFF. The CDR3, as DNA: TGCGCCAGCAGCCAAGGGGACAGGGCTGGTGAAAAACTGTTTTTT.

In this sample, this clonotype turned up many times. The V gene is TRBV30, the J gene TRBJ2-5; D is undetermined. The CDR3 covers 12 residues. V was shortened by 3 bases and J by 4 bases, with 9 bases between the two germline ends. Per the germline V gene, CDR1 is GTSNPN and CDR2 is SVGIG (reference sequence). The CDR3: CAWSASGETQYF. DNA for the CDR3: TGTGCCTGGAGCGCCTCAGGAGAGACCCAGTACTTC.

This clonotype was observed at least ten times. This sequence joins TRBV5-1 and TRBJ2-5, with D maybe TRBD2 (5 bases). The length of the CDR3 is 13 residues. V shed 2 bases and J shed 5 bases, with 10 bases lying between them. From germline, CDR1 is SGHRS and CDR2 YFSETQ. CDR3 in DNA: TGCGCCAGCAGCTTTCTCGGCGGGGAGACCCAGTACTTC. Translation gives CASSFLGGETQYF.

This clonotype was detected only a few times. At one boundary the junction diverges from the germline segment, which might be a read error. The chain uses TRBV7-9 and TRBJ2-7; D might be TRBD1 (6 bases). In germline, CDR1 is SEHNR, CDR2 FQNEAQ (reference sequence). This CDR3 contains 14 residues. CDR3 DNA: TGTGCCAGCACCCCACCGGGACAAGGCTACGAGCAGCACTTC. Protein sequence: CASTPPGQGYEQHF.

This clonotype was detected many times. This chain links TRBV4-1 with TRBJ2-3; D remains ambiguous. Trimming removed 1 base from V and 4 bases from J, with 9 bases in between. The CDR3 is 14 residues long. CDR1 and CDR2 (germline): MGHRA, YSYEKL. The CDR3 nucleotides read TGCGCCAGCAGCCAAGGCTGGGGATCAGATACGCAGTATTTT. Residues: CASSQGWGSDTQYF.

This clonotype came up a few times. The CDR3 here is CASGLAGEETQYF. The CDR3 nucleotides are TGTGCCAGCGGACTAGCGGGAGAAGAGACCCAGTACTTC. The chain uses TRBV5-6 and TRBJ2-5; 13 positions match TRBD2. The CDR3 extends over 13 amino acids. In germline, CDR1 is SGHDT, CDR2 YYEEEE. Trimming took 7 bases from V and 3 from J; bases not matched to a gene: 0.

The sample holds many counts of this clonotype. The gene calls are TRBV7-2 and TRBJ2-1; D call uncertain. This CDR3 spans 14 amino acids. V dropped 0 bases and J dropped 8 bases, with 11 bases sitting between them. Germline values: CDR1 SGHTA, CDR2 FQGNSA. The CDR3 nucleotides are TGTGCCAGCAGCTTAGCGTATAACCTCGATGAGCAGTTCTTC. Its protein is CASSLAYNLDEQFF.

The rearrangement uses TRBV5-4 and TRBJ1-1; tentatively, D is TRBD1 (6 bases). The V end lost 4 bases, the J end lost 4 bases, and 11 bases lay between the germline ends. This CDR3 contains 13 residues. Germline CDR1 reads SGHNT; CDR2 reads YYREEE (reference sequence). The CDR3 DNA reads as TGTGCCAGCAGCCTAAAGGACAGCACTGAAGCTTTCTTT. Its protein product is CASSLKDSTEAFF.

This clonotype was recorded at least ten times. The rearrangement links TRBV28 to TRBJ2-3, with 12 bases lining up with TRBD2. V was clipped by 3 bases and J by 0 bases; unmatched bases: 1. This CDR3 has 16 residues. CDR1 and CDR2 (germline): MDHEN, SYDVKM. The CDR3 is CASSFGLAGSTDTQYF. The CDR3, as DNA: TGTGCCAGCAGTTTCGGACTAGCGGGGAGCACAGATACGCAGTATTTT. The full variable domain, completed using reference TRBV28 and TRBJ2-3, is DVKVTQSSRYLVKRTGEKVFLECVQDMDHENMFWYRQDPGLGLRLIYFSYDVKMKEKGDIPEGYSVSREKKERFSLILESASTNQTSMYLCASSFGLAGSTDTQYFGPGTRLTVL.

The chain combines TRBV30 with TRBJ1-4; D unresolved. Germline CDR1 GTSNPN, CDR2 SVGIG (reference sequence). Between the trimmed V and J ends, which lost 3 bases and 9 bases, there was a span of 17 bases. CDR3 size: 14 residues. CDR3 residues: CAWSIPRGGKKLFF. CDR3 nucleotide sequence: TGTGCCTGGAGCATTCCCCGGGGTGGGAAAAAACTGTTTTTT.

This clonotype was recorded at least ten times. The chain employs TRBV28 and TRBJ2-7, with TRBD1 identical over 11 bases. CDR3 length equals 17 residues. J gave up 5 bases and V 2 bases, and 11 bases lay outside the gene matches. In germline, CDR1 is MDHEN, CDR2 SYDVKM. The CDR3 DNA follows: TGTGCCAGCAGTTTAGTGGTATCCGGGACAGGGGGTCACGAGCAGTACTTC. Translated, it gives CASSLVVSGTGGHEQYF.

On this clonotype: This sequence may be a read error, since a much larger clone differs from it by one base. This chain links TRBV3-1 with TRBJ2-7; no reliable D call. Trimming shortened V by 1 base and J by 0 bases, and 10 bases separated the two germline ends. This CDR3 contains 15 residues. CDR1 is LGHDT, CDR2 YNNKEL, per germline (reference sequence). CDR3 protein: CASSQGHFSSYEQYF. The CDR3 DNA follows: TGTGCCAGCAGCCAAGGACACTTCAGCTCCTACGAGCAGTACTTC.

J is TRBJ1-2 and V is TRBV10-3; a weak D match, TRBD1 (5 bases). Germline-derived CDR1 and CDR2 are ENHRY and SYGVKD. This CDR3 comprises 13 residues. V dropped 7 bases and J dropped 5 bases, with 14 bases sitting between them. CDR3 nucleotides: TGTGCCATCAACAGGCAGGGAGGTTATGGCTACACCTTC. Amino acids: CAINRQGGYGYTF.

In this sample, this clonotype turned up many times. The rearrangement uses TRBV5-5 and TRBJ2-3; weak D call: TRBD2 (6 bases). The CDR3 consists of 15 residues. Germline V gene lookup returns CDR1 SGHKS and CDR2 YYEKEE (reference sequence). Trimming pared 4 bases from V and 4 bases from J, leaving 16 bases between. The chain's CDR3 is CASSDGSGAADTQYF. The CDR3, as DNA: TGTGCCAGCAGCGATGGTAGCGGAGCGGCAGATACGCAGTATTTT. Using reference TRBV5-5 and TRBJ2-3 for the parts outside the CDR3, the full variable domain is DAGVTQSPTHLIKTRGQQVTLRCSPISGHKSVSWYQQVLGQGPQFIFQYYEKEERGRGNFPDRFSARQFPNYSSELNVNALLLGDSALYLCASSDGSGAADTQYFGPGTRLTVL.

The CDR3 coding sequence is TGTGCCAGTAGTATCCCCACGGTTGGGCAGCCCCAGCATTTT. Its translation: CASSIPTVGQPQHF. The J gene is TRBJ1-5, the V gene TRBV19; D is ambiguous. The CDR3 runs to 14 residues. V dropped 3 bases and J dropped 7 bases, with 13 bases sitting between them. Germline V CDR1 and CDR2: LNHDA, SQIVND (reference sequence).

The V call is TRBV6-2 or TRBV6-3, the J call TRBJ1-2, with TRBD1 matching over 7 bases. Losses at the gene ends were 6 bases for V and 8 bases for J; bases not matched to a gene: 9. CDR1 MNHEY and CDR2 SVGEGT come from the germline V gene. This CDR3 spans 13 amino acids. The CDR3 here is CASRPGGGRGYTF. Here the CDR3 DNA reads TGTGCCAGCAGGCCCGGAGGGGGCCGCGGCTACACCTTC.

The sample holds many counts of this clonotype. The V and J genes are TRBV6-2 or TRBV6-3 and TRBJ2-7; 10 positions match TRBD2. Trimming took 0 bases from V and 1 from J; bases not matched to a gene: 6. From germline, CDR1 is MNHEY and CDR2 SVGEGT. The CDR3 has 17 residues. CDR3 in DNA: TGTGCCAGCAGTTACTCTCTACTAGCGGGGCCTTCCTACGAGCAGTACTTC. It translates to CASSYSLLAGPSYEQYF.

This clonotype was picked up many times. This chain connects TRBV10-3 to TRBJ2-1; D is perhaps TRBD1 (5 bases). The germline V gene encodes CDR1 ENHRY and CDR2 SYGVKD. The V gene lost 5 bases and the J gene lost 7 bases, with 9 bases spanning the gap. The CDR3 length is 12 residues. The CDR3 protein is CAISPKGNEQFF. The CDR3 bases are TGTGCCATCAGTCCCAAGGGGAATGAGCAGTTCTTC.

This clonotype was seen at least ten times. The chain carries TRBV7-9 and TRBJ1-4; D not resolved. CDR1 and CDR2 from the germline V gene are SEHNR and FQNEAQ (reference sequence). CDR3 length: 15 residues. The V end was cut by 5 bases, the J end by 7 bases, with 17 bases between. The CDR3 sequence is CASSPGPGWGEKLFF. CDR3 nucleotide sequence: TGTGCCAGCAGCCCCGGCCCGGGGTGGGGTGAAAAACTGTTTTTT.

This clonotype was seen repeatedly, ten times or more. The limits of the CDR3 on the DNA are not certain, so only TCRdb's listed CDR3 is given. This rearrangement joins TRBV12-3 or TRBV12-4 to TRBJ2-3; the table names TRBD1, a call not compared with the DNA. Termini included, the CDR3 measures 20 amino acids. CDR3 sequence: CASSSGGLRGTQYFGPAQYF.

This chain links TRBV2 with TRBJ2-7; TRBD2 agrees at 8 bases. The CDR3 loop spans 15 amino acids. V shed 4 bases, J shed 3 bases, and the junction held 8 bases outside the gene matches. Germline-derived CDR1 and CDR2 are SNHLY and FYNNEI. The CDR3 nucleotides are TGTGCCAGCAGTGGGGAGGCGGGGGGCTTCTACGAGCAGTACTTC. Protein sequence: CASSGEAGGFYEQYF. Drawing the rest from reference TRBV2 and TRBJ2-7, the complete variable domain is EPEVTQTPSHQVTQMGQEVILRCVPISNHLYFYWYRQILGQKVEFLVSFYNNEISEKSEIFDDQFSVERPDGSNFTLKIRSTKLEDSAMYFCASSGEAGGFYEQYFGPGTRLTVT.

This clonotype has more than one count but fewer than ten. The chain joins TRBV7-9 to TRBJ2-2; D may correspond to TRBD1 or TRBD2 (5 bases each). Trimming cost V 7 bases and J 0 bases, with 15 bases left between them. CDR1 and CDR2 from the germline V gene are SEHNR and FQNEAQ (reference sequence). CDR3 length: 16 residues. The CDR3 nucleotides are TGTGCCAGCAACTTTTACGGGACGGCGAACACCGGGGAGCTGTTTTTT. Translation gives CASNFYGTANTGELFF.

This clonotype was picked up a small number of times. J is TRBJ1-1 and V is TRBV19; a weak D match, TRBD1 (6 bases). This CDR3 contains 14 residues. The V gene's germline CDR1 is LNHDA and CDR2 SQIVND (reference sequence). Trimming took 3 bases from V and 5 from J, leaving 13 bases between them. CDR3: CASSIPGVRTEAFF. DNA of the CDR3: TGTGCCAGTAGTATTCCAGGGGTGAGGACTGAAGCTTTCTTT.

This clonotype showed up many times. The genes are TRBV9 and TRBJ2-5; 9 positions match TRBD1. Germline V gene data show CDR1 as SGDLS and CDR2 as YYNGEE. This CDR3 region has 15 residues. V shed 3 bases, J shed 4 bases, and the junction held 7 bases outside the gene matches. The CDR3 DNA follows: TGTGCCAGCAGCGCTACAGGGGGCCCAGGAGAGACCCAGTACTTC. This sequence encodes CASSATGGPGETQYF. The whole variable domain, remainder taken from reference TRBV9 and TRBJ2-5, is DSGVTQTPKHLITATGQRVTLRCSPRSGDLSVYWYQQSLDQGLQFLIQYYNGEERAKGNILERFSAQQFPDLHSELNLSSLELGDSALYFCASSATGGPGETQYFGPGTRLLVL.